This T cell receptor (beta chain) was retrieved from a study of PD-1 blockade in classical Hodgkin lymphoma (dated by TCRdb to the early 2020s). About the investigation overall: Nivolumab dosing was 3 mg/kg intravenously every 2 weeks, continuing until either disease progression or unacceptable toxicity. A peripheral blood immune signature of response to PD-1 blockade in classical Hodgkin lymphoma was defined using TCR beta sequencing and CyTOF. Beyond this particular receptor, the publication reports: Baseline TCR diversity was reported as lower in newly diagnosed patients than in healthy donors, and lower still in relapsed/refractory patients. A significant rise by C4D1 was seen in CD4+ but not CD8+ TCR diversity (p=0.0027 vs p=0.16), with the rise being most apparent in complete responders (p=0.02). Lower diversity was seen in patients whose nivolumab began less than 1 year after ASCT, and these patients were left out of later analyses so that immune reconstitution would not confound the results. Trial patients with a complete response had baseline diversity similar to that of newly diagnosed patients, while partial responders and progressors had significantly lower diversity. The study was restricted to a single clinical trial cohort, and the causes of repertoire differences, possibly disease activity or prior therapy, were left undefined.

Genomic DNA was extracted with the Qiagen DNeasy kit from unsorted PBMCs and from negatively selected CD4+ and CD8+ fractions. Amplification of TCR beta CDR3 regions was done by immunoSEQ multiplex PCR with primers that anneal to V and J segments. Amplification bias was minimized using a synthetic immune receptor repertoire, and residual bias was removed computationally after sequencing. Per the original workflow: Custom Python scripts were used to quantify repertoire diversity as the Shannon entropy index. Unsorted, CD4+ and CD8+ repertoires were analyzed separately, except for combined analyses in which CD4+ and CD8+ sequences were merged in silico. A clone was considered expanded if an increase in frequency of at least 2-fold after treatment relative to C1D1 was found, and a pseudocount of 0.5 was applied to clones undetected at baseline. Singleton clones were defined as clones with 0 or 1 copy at C1D1, and non-singleton clones were defined as clones with 2 or more copies. Clones expanded in unsorted samples were labelled as CD4+, CD8+ or unknown by matching protein sequences in sorted samples from the same patient. Diversity changes from C1D1 to C4D1 were tested in paired samples using Wilcoxon tests. In TCRdb, the immuneACCESS table is reduced to in-frame sequences with V and J assigned. These tables do not hold every clone; where another copy was compared, an unresolved V gene accounts for under half, and the others remain unexplained. V, J and clone size reflect that table, while D and trimming were determined from the DNA. The sample table records more than 40,000 clones; around 74% of these occur just once. The ten largest clonotypes hold under 3% of the sample.

A remark on this clone: It has no known antigen specificity. No much larger clone is present one base from it, and per-base qualities are unavailable.

The time point label here, explained by the study, means: cycle 4 day 1 (C4D1), after about 6 weeks of nivolumab. All trial patients had relapsed after autologous stem cell transplantation, with cohorts A, B and C differing in prior brentuximab vedotin exposure. The trial cohort was composed of under 70 patients with relapsed/refractory classical Hodgkin lymphoma, for whom complete response, partial response or progressive disease was recorded as best overall response. In the multi-cohort phase II CheckMate 205 trial, trial patients received single-agent nivolumab. An independent review committee assessed best overall response by applying the 2007 International Working Group response criteria. Trial PBMCs were collected just before the start of nivolumab (C1D1) and during therapy at cycle 2 day 1 and cycle 4 day 1. Peripheral blood was collected in 8 mL Vacutainer Cell Preparation Tubes, from which PBMCs were isolated by centrifugation and then cryopreserved.

The receptor was isolated from a human donor with classical Hodgkin lymphoma. The material was peripheral blood mononuclear cells (PBMCs), obtained before the fourth cycle of nivolumab.

CDR3 region: CASSFVLVGGFYEQYF. The sequence in DNA is TGTGCCAGCAGCTTCGTCCTAGTAGGTGGGTTTTACGAGCAGTACTTC. This chain joins TRBV5-5 to TRBJ2-7; no confident D gene assignment can be made. Cut back by 2 bases and 4 bases, the V and J ends lie 19 bases apart. Counted from cysteine to phenylalanine, this CDR3 has 16 amino acids. The CDR3 DNA has 48 bases and is translated from base 1. CDR1 SGHKS and CDR2 YYEKEE were looked up in the germline V gene (reference sequence).